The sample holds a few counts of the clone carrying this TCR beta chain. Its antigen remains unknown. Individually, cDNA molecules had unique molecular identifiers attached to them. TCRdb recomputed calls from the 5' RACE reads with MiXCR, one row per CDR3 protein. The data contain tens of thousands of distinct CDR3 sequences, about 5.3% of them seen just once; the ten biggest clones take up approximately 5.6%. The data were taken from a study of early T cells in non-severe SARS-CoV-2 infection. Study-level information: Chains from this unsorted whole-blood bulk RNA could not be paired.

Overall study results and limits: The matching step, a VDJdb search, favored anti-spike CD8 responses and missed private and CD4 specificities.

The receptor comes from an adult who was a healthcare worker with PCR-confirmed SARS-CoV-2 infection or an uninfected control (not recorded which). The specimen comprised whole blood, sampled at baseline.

CDR3 DNA: TGTGCCAGCAGCTTAGGACAGGCCCTGCTTACAGATACGCAGTATTTT. This sequence encodes CASSLGQALLTDTQYF. The chain links TRBV7-9 to TRBJ2-3; TRBD1 is a possible D gene (6 bases). The CDR3 runs to 16 residues. Germline CDR1 SEHNR, CDR2 FQNEAQ (reference sequence). With 1 base removed from V and 3 bases from J, the gap between germline ends came to 14 bases.